This TCR beta chain was found in a study of response to subunit inactivated influenza vaccine. Points from the study as a whole: Authors proposed each seasonal influenza vaccination draws in few new T cells.

Using its own MiXCR run on the RT-PCR reads, TCRdb lists one record per CDR3 protein. The data hold roughly 710,000 distinct CDR3 sequences, with 13% to 15% observed a single time. The J segment lost 0 bases and the V segment lost 3 bases, leaving 8 bases of the junction unmatched. This CDR3 spans 16 amino acids. The germline V gene has CDR1 SGHRS and CDR2 YFSETQ. This clonotype has ten or more counts. Its specificity is not known. V gene TRBV5-1 combines with J gene TRBJ2-7, with TRBD1 identical over 8 bases. The sequence was obtained from a man aged 50 or older who received an inactivated influenza vaccine. Sequencing was performed on PBMCs from blood, taken 14 days before vaccination. The CDR3 nucleotides read TGCGCCAGCAGCTACGAAACAGGGGGTACCTCCTACGAGCAGTACTTC. Protein sequence: CASSYETGGTSYEQYF.